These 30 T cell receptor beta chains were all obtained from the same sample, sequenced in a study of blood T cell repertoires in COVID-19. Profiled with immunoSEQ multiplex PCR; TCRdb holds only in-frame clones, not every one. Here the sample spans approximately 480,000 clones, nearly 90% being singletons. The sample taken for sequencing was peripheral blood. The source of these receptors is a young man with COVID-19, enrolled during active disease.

CDR3 amino acids: CASTPGQGYGYTF. The CDR3 DNA is TGTGCCAGCACCCCGGGACAGGGTTATGGCTACACCTTC. This chain uses TRBV6-5 with TRBJ1-2; 9 bases fit TRBD1. The CDR3 totals 13 residues. The V segment lost 7 bases and the J segment 5 bases; nucleotides outside the gene matches: 5. Germline CDR1 and CDR2: MNHEY and SVGAGI.

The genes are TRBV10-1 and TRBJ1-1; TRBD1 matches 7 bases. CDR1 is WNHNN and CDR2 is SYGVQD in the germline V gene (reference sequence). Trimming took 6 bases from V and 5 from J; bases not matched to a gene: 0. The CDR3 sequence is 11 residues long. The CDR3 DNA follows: TGCGCCAGCAGACAGGGGACTGAAGCTTTCTTT. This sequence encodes CASRQGTEAFF.

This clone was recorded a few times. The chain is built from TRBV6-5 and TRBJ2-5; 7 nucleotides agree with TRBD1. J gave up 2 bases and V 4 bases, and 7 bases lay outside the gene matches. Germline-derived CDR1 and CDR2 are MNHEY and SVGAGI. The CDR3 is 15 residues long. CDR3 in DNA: TGTGCCAGCAGTTCCGGGACAGAAAGACAAGAGACCCAGTACTTC. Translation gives CASSSGTERQETQYF.

The CDR3 sequence is CASSPGQEHQPQHF. DNA for the CDR3: TGTGCCAGCAGTCCCGGACAGGAGCATCAGCCCCAGCATTTT. This rearrangement joins TRBV6-6 to TRBJ1-5; the match to TRBD1 covers 7 bases. Germline loops: CDR1 MNHNY, CDR2 SVGAGI (reference sequence). The CDR3 loop spans 14 amino acids. V was pared by 5 bases and J by 5 bases, with 6 bases of the junction left unmatched.

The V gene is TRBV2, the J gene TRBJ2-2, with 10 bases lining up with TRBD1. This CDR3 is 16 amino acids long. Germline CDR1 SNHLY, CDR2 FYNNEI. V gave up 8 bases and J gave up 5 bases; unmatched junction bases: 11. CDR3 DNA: TGTGCCAGCGGATCGGACAGGGGGAGACGGACCGGGGAGCTGTTTTTT. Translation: CASGSDRGRRTGELFF. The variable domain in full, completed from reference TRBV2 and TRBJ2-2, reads EPEVTQTPSHQVTQMGQEVILRCVPISNHLYFYWYRQILGQKVEFLVSFYNNEISEKSEIFDDQFSVERPDGSNFTLKIRSTKLEDSAMYFCASGSDRGRRTGELFFGEGSRLTVL.

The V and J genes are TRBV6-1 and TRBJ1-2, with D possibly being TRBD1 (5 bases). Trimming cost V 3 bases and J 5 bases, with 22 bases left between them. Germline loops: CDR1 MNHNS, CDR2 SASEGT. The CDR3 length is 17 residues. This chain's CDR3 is CASSDRRDPWRGYGYTF. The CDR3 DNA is TGTGCCAGCAGTGATCGAAGGGACCCATGGAGGGGTTATGGCTACACCTTC.

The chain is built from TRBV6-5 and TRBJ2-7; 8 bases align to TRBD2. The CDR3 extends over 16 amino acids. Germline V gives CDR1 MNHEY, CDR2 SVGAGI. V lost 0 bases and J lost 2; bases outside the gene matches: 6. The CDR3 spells CASSYSLLAGAYEQYF. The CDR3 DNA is TGTGCCAGCAGTTACTCGCTCCTAGCGGGCGCCTACGAGCAGTACTTC.

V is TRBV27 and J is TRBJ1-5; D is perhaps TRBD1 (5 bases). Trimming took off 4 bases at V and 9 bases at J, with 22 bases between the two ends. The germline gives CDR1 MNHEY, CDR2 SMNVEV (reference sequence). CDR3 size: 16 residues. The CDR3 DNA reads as TGTGCCAGCAGTTCCCTATTTTCGGGGGAGCGGCTGCCCCAGCATTTT. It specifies CASSSLFSGERLPQHF.

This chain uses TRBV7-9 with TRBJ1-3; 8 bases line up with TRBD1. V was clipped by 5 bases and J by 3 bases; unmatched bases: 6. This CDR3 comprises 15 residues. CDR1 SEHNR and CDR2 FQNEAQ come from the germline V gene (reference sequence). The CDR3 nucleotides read TGTGCCAGCAGCGGATCCGGGACAGGTGGAAACACCATATATTTT. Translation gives CASSGSGTGGNTIYF.

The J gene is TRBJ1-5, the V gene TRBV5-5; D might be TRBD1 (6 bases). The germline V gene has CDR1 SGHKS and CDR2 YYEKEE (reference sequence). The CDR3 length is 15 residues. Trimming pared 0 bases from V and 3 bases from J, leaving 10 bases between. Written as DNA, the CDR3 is TGTGCCAGCAGCTTGGGACAGGTCACCAATCAGCCCCAGCATTTT. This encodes CASSLGQVTNQPQHF.

CDR3 in amino acids: CASSSPGLQETQYF. DNA for the CDR3: TGTGCCAGCAGTTCCCCGGGACTACAAGAGACCCAGTACTTC. This chain connects TRBV6-5 to TRBJ2-5, with 7 positions matching TRBD2. The germline V gene encodes CDR1 MNHEY and CDR2 SVGAGI. This CDR3 has 14 residues. The J segment lost 2 bases and the V segment lost 4 bases, leaving 4 bases of the junction unmatched.

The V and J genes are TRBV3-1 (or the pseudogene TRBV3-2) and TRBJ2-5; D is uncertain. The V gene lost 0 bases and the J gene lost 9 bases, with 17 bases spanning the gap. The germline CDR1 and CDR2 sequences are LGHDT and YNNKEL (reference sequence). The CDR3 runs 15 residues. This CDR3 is CASSQEGHGDLPQYF. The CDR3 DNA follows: TGTGCCAGCAGCCAAGAAGGCCACGGTGACTTGCCCCAGTACTTC.

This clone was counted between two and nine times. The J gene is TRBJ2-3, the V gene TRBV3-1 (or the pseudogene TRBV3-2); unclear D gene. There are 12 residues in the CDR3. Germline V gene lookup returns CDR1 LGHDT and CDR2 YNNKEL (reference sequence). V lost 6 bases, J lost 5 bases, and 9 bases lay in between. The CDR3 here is CASRHTGDTQYF. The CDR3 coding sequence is TGTGCCAGCAGGCACACGGGAGATACGCAGTATTTT.

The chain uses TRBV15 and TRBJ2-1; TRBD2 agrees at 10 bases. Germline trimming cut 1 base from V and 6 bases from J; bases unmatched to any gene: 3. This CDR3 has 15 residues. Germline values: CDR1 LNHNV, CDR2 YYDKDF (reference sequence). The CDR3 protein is CATSRGLAGSNEQFF. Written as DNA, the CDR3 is TGTGCCACCAGCAGAGGACTAGCGGGTAGCAATGAGCAGTTCTTC.

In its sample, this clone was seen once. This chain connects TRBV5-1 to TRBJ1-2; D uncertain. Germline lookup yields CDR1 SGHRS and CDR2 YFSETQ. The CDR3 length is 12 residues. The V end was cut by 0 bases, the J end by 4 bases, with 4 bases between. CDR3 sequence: CASSLDTYGYTF. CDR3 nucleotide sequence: TGCGCCAGCAGCTTGGACACCTATGGCTACACCTTC.

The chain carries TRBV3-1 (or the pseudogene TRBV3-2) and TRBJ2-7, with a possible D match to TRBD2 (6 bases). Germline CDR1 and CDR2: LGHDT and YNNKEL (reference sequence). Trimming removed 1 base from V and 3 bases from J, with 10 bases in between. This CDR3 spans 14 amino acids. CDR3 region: CASSQADYDYEQYF. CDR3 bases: TGTGCCAGCAGCCAAGCGGACTATGACTACGAGCAGTACTTC.

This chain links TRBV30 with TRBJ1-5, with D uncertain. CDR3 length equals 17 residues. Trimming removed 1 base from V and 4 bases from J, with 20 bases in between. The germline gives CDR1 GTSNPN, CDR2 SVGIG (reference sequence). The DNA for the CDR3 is TGTGCCTGGAGTGCCGGAGTGTACAGAGGGCGGAATCAGCCCCAGCATTTT. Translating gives CAWSAGVYRGRNQPQHF.

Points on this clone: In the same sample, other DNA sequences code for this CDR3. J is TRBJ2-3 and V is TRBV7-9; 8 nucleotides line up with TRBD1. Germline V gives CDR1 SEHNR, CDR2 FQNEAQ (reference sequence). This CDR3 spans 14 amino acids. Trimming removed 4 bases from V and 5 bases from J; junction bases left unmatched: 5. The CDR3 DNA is TGTGCCAGCAGCTCCGGGACAGGCGGAGATACGCAGTATTTT. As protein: CASSSGTGGDTQYF.

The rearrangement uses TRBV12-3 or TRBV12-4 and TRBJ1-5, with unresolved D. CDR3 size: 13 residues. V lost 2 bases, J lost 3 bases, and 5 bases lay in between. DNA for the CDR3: TGTGCCAGCAGTTTATTTATCAATCAGCCCCAGCATTTT. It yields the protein CASSLFINQPQHF.

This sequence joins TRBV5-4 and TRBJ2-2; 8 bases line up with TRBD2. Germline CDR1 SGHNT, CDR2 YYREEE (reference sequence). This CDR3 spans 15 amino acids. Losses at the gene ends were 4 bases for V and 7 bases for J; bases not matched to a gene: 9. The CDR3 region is CASSPGTSTGGELFF. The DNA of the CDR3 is TGTGCCAGCAGCCCGGGGACTAGTACGGGCGGGGAGCTGTTTTTT.

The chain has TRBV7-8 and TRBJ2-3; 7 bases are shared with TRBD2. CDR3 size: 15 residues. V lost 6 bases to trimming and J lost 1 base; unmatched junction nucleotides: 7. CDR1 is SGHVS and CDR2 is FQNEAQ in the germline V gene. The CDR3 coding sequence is TGTGCCAGCAGACTAAGACGGGGGGGCACAGATACGCAGTATTTT. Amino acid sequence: CASRLRRGGTDTQYF.

CDR3 amino acids: CASSYSGTGYWYEQYF. The CDR3 nucleotides read TGTGCCAGCAGTTACTCCGGGACAGGGTATTGGTACGAGCAGTACTTC. The chain has TRBV6-5 and TRBJ2-7, with 9 bases matching TRBD1. Germline V gene lookup returns CDR1 MNHEY and CDR2 SVGAGI. Losses at the gene ends were 0 bases for V and 4 bases for J; bases not matched to a gene: 7. The CDR3 consists of 16 residues.

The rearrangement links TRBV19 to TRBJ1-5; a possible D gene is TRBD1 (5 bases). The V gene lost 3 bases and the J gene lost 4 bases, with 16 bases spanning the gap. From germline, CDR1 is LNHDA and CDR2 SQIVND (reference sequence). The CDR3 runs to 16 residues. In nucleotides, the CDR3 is TGTGCCAGTAGTATCCTCAGTCCCGGGGGAAATCAGCCCCAGCATTTT. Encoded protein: CASSILSPGGNQPQHF.

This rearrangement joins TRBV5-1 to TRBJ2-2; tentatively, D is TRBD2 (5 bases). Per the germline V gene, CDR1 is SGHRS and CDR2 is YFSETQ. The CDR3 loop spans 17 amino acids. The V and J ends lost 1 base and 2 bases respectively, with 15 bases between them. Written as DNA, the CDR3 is TGCGCCAGCAGCTTGCTAAGCGGAACCACCAACACCGGGGAGCTGTTTTTT. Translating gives CASSLLSGTTNTGELFF. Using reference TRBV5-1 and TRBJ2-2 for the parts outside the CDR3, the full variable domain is KAGVTQTPRYLIKTRGQQVTLSCSPISGHRSVSWYQQTPGQGLQFLFEYFSETQRNKGNFPGRFSGRQFSNSRSEMNVSTLELGDSALYLCASSLLSGTTNTGELFFGEGSRLTVL.

The chain's CDR3 is CASRPSGVSYEQYF. DNA for the CDR3: TGTGCCAGTAGGCCTAGCGGCGTCTCCTACGAGCAGTACTTC. V and J are TRBV19 and TRBJ2-7, with 7 bases matching TRBD2. Germline values: CDR1 LNHDA, CDR2 SQIVND (reference sequence). This CDR3 is built from 14 residues. V was clipped by 6 bases and J by 0 bases; unmatched bases: 5.

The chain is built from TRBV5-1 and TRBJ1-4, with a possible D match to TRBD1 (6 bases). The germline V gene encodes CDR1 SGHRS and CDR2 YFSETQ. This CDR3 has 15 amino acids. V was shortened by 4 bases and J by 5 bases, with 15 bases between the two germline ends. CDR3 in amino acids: CASSLTTGQNEKLFF. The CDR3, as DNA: TGCGCCAGCAGCCTTACGACAGGTCAGAATGAAAAACTGTTTTTT. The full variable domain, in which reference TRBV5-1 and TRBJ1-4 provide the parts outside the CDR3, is KAGVTQTPRYLIKTRGQQVTLSCSPISGHRSVSWYQQTPGQGLQFLFEYFSETQRNKGNFPGRFSGRQFSNSRSEMNVSTLELGDSALYLCASSLTTGQNEKLFFGSGTQLSVL.

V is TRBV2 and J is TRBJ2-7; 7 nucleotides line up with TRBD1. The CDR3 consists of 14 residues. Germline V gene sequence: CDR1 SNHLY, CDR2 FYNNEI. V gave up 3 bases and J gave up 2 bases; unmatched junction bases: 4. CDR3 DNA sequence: TGTGCCAGCAGTGACCGGACAGGAGCCTACGAGCAGTACTTC. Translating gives CASSDRTGAYEQYF.

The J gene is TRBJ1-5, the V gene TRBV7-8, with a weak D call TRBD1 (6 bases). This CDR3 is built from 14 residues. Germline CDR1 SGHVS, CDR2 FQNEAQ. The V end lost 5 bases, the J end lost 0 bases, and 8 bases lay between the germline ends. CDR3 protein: CASSQDSSNQPQHF. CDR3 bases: TGTGCCAGCAGCCAGGACAGTAGCAATCAGCCCCAGCATTTT.

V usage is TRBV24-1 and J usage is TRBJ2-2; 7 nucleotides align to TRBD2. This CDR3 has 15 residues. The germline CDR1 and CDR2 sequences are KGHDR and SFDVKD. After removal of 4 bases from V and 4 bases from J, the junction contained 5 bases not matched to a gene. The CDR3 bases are TGTGCCACCAGTGAGGCGGGAGTCGTCACCGGGGAGCTGTTTTTT. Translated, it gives CATSEAGVVTGELFF.

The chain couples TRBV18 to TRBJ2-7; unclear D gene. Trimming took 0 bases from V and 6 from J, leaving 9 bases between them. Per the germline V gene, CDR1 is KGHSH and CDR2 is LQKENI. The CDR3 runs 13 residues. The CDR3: CASSPPLRPEQYF. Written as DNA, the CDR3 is TGTGCCAGCTCACCACCGCTGAGGCCCGAGCAGTACTTC.